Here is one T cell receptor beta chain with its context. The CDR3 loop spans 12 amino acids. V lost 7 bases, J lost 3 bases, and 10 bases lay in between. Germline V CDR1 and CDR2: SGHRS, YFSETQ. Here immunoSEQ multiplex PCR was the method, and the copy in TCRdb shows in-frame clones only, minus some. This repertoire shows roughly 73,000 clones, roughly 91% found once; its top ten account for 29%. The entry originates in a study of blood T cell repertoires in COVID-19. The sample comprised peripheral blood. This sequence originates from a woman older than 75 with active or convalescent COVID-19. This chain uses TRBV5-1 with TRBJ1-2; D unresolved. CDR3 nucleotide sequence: TGCGCCAGCCGTGAGGAGGACTATGGCTACACCTTC. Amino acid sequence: CASREEDYGYTF.